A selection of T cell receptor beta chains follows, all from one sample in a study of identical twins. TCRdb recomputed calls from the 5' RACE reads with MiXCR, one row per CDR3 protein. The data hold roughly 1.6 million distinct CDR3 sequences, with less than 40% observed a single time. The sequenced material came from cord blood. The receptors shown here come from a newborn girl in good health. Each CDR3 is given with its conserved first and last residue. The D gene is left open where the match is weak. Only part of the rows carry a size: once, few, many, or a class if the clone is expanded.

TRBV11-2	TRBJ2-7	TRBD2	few	CASSSLAGPGSYEQYF	TGTGCCAGCAGCTCGTTAGCGGGGCCAGGCTCCTACGAGCAGTACTTC
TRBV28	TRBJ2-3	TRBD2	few	CASSLPGLAGVGGTDTQYF	TGTGCCAGCAGTTTACCGGGACTAGCGGGAGTCGGGGGCACAGATACGCAGTATTTT
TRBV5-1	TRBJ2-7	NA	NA	CASSPGSASYEQYF	TGCGCCAGCAGCCCGGGATCTGCCTCCTACGAGCAGTACTTC
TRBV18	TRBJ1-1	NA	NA	CASSPDSLNTEAFF	TGTGCCAGCTCACCGGACAGTCTGAACACTGAAGCTTTCTTT
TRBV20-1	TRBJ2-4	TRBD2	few	CSARLAGGIVAKNIQYF	TGCAGTGCTAGACTAGCGGGGGGCATAGTAGCCAAAAACATTCAGTACTTC
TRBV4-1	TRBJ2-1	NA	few	CASSQARRMVYNEQFF	TGCGCCAGCAGCCAAGCTCGCAGGATGGTCTACAATGAGCAGTTCTTC
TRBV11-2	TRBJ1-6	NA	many	CASSLDLTSPLHF	TGTGCCAGCAGCTTAGACCTAACCTCACCCCTCCACTTT
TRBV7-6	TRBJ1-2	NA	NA	CASSSTGSGYGYTF	TGTGCCAGCAGCTCTACAGGCTCGGGCTATGGCTACACCTTC
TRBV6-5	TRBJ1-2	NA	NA	CASSWDTTRTVTSFGYTF	TGTGCCAGCAGTTGGGACACGACCCGGACAGTCACCAGTTTTGGCTACACCTTC
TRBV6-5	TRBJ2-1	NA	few	CASSYGWSAGNEQFF	TGTGCCAGCAGTTACGGTTGGTCGGCTGGGAATGAGCAGTTCTTC
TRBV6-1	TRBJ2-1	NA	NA	CASKEGGNEQFF	TGTGCCAGCAAGGAGGGGGGAAATGAGCAGTTCTTC
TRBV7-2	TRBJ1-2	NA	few	CASSLDQGHGYGYTF	TGTGCCAGCAGCTTAGACCAGGGACATGGCTATGGCTACACCTTC
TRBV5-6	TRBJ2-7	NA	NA	CASSLFTAGPRTQYF	TGTGCCAGCAGCTTGTTTACGGCAGGGCCTCGTACCCAGTACTTC
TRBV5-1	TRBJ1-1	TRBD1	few	CASSSPATGLNTEAFF	TGCGCCAGCAGCTCGCCCGCGACAGGGCTGAACACTGAAGCTTTCTTT
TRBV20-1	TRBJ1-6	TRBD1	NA	CSAGQGASPLHF	TGCAGTGCTGGACAGGGGGCTTCACCCCTCCACTTT
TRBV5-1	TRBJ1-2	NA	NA	CASSSRDGNYGYTF	TGCGCCAGCAGCTCCAGGGACGGTAACTATGGCTACACCTTC
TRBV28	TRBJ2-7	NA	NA	CASSTPQQLAYEQYF	TGTGCCAGCAGCACCCCTCAACAGTTAGCCTACGAGCAGTACTTC
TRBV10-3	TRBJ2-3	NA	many	CAISDPPQGPDTQYF	TGTGCCATCAGTGACCCACCACAGGGCCCAGATACGCAGTATTTT
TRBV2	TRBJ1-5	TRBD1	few	CASSGPLRQGSQPQHF	TGTGCCAGCAGTGGACCCCTCAGACAGGGGAGTCAGCCCCAGCATTTT
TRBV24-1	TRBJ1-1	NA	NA	CATSDFNRNTEAFF	TGTGCCACCAGTGATTTCAACAGGAACACTGAAGCTTTCTTT
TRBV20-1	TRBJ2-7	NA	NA	CSAVGRQLSSYEQYF	TGCAGTGCTGTGGGGCGACAGTTGAGCTCCTACGAGCAGTACTTC
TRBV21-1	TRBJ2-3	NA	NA	CASSKGTSGRWGTDTQYF	TGTGCCAGCAGCAAAGGAACTAGCGGGAGATGGGGCACAGATACGCAGTATTTT
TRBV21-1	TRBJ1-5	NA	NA	CAKTGGPNQPQHF	TGTGCCAAAACAGGGGGTCCCAATCAGCCCCAGCATTTT
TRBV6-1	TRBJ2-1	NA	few	CASTKKYNEQFF	TGTGCCAGCACTAAAAAATACAATGAGCAGTTCTTC
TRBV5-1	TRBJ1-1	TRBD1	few	CASSLPYDRVGNTEAFF	TGCGCCAGCAGCTTGCCTTACGACAGGGTGGGGAACACTGAAGCTTTCTTT
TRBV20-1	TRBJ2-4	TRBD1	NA	CSARPSTGVPKNIQYF	TGCAGTGCTAGACCTTCAACAGGGGTCCCCAAAAACATTCAGTACTTC
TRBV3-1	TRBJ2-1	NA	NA	CASSQDVGNYNEQFF	TGTGCCAGCAGCCAAGACGTGGGAAACTACAATGAGCAGTTCTTC
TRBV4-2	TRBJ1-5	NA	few	CASSQDDQGNQPQHF	TGTGCCAGCAGCCAAGATGACCAGGGCAATCAGCCCCAGCATTTT
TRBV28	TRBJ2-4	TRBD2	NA	CASSSPGLGLGIQYF	TGTGCCAGCAGTTCTCCAGGACTAGGACTCGGCATTCAGTACTTC